The 30 T cell receptor beta chains below all came from one sample that was sequenced in a study of T cell repertoires in cytomegalovirus infection. Using its own MiXCR run on the reads, TCRdb lists one record per CDR3 protein. Of about 920,000 distinct CDR3 sequences in the sample, under 40% are singletons; the top ten hold roughly an eighth. The antigens these receptors bind are not known. The sequencing here drew on cultured CD8+ T cells from PBMCs, taken from culture after CMV antigen stimulation. The origin of the receptors is a human donor in good health (CMV status not recorded). Some clones in this sample may be carry-over from other donors' samples.

The chain is built from TRBV13 and TRBJ1-2; D not certain. With 5 bases removed from V and 0 bases from J, the gap between germline ends came to 10 bases. The CDR3 runs to 14 residues. The germline V gene encodes CDR1 PRHDT and CDR2 FYEKMQ (reference sequence). The DNA for the CDR3 is TGTGCCAGCAGCGTAGCTCTGGCTAACTATGGCTACACCTTC. This encodes CASSVALANYGYTF.

The chain employs TRBV10-3 and TRBJ2-7; 7 nucleotides agree with TRBD1. Germline V gene sequence: CDR1 ENHRY, CDR2 SYGVKD. V lost 10 bases and J lost 4; bases outside the gene matches: 10. The CDR3 is 13 amino acids. In nucleotides, the CDR3 is TGTGCCAGCACCGGGACAGAGGCATACGAGCAGTACTTC. Translated, it gives CASTGTEAYEQYF.

This clonotype was detected a few times. The chain is built from TRBV5-6 and TRBJ2-3; 7 positions match TRBD1. This CDR3 has 16 residues. Germline CDR1 reads SGHDT; CDR2 reads YYEEEE. The V segment lost 6 bases and the J segment 1 base; nucleotides outside the gene matches: 11. The CDR3 nucleotides are TGTGCCAGCATCGGACAGGACACCCATGGCACAGATACGCAGTATTTT. It yields the protein CASIGQDTHGTDTQYF.

In its sample, this clonotype was seen a few times. This chain connects TRBV12-3 or TRBV12-4 to TRBJ2-7; tentatively, D is TRBD2 (6 bases). The V gene lost 7 bases and the J gene lost 0 bases, with 13 bases spanning the gap. This CDR3 contains 14 residues. The CDR3 sequence is CASTQGLISYEQYF. CDR3 sequence (DNA): TGTGCCAGCACGCAGGGACTGATCTCCTACGAGCAGTACTTC.

This clonotype showed up just a few times. The V and J genes are TRBV2 and TRBJ2-1; the match to TRBD2 covers 10 bases. The CDR3 is 15 amino acids. V was pared by 4 bases and J by 4 bases, with 4 bases of the junction left unmatched. CDR1 SNHLY and CDR2 FYNNEI come from the germline V gene. CDR3: CASSGTSGVYNEQFF. The CDR3 nucleotides are TGTGCCAGCAGTGGAACTAGCGGGGTTTACAATGAGCAGTTCTTC.

This clonotype was counted a few times. This chain joins TRBV12-3 or TRBV12-4 and TRBJ2-3; D is unclear. Trimming took off 4 bases at V and 0 bases at J, with 14 bases between the two ends. This CDR3 region has 16 residues. Here the CDR3 DNA reads TGTGCCAGCAGTTCTATAGGCCTTGGAAGCACAGATACGCAGTATTTT. It is translated as CASSSIGLGSTDTQYF.

V gene TRBV19 combines with J gene TRBJ2-5, with 8 bases identical to TRBD1. With V trimmed by 1 base and J by 5 bases, 6 bases remained unmatched. The CDR3 loop spans 15 amino acids. Germline lookup yields CDR1 LNHDA and CDR2 SQIVND (reference sequence). The CDR3 bases are TGTGCCAGTAGTATAGTGCGGGACAGGTGGGAGACCCAGTACTTC. It is translated as CASSIVRDRWETQYF.

The chain links TRBV14 to TRBJ1-3; no clear D gene. This CDR3 region has 14 residues. The V end lost 0 bases, the J end lost 9 bases, and 12 bases lay between the germline ends. CDR1 and CDR2 (germline): SGHDN, FVKESK. The CDR3 reads CASSQDRTAVTIYF. The CDR3 bases are TGTGCCAGCAGCCAAGATCGAACGGCAGTCACCATATATTTT.

This clonotype was found a few times. This chain links TRBV7-9 with TRBJ2-1; TRBD2 is a possible D gene (6 bases). V was pared by 10 bases and J by 8 bases, with 12 bases between. CDR1 and CDR2 from the germline V gene are SEHNR and FQNEAQ (reference sequence). This CDR3 spans 11 amino acids. The DNA of the CDR3 is TGTGCCATCTACGGGGGACATGAGCAGTTCTTC. It is translated as CAIYGGHEQFF.

The sample holds a few counts of this clonotype. The chain combines TRBV6-2 or TRBV6-3 with TRBJ1-5; maybe TRBD1 (5 bases). Trimming removed 5 bases from V and 1 base from J, with 12 bases in between. CDR1 is MNHEY and CDR2 is SVGEGT in the germline V gene. The CDR3 is 15 amino acids. The CDR3 sequence: CASSPPRDSNQPQHF. The CDR3 DNA reads as TGTGCCAGCAGTCCTCCCAGGGACAGCAATCAGCCCCAGCATTTT.

There are many counts of this clonotype. The chain carries TRBV7-2 and TRBJ2-2, with TRBD2 identical over 9 bases. Germline V gene lookup returns CDR1 SGHTA and CDR2 FQGNSA. The CDR3 spans 15 residues. V lost 6 bases and J lost 3; bases outside the gene matches: 5. Written as DNA, the CDR3 is TGTGCCAGCAGTCTTAGCGGGGGATACACCGGGGAGCTGTTTTTT. This codes for CASSLSGGYTGELFF.

This clonotype was seen at least ten times. This chain uses TRBV7-8 with TRBJ2-2, with unresolved D. CDR1 is SGHVS, CDR2 FQNEAQ, per germline. The CDR3 sequence is 15 residues long. Trimming removed 6 bases from V and 4 bases from J, with 15 bases in between. CDR3 DNA: TGTGCCAGCAGAGGAGAGCCTTCGGGCACCGGGGAGCTGTTTTTT. Amino acid sequence: CASRGEPSGTGELFF.

This clonotype showed up just a few times. This rearrangement joins TRBV11-1 to TRBJ2-7; TRBD1 agrees at 8 bases. Per the germline V gene, CDR1 is SGHAT and CDR2 is FQDESV (reference sequence). Trimming at V came to 2 bases and at J to 2 bases, leaving 5 bases not matched to a gene. The CDR3 runs 15 residues. CDR3 sequence reads: CASSLHRTGTYEQYV. The CDR3 DNA reads as TGTGCCAGCAGCTTACACAGGACAGGGACCTACGAGCAGTACGTC.

The rearrangement links TRBV20-1 to TRBJ1-1, with D tentatively TRBD1 (5 bases). Trimming took off 0 bases at V and 5 bases at J, with 10 bases between the two ends. The CDR3 has 13 residues. Germline values: CDR1 DFQATT, CDR2 SNEGSKA (reference sequence). In DNA, the CDR3 is TGCAGTGCTAGAGAACGGGGGAGGACTGAAGCTTTCTTT. It translates to CSARERGRTEAFF.

The table lists this clonotype with a count of one. The chain uses TRBV6-6 and TRBJ2-3; D might be TRBD1 (6 bases). CDR3 size: 15 residues. The germline V gene has CDR1 MNHNY and CDR2 SVGAGI (reference sequence). The V gene lost 1 base and the J gene lost 0 bases, with 8 bases spanning the gap. The CDR3 DNA follows: TGTGCCAGCAGTTACTGGCAGGGGAGCACAGATACGCAGTATTTT. Translating gives CASSYWQGSTDTQYF.

There are a few counts of this clonotype. The CDR3 DNA is TGTGCCAGCAGCTCTGACAGGACCCAAGAGACCCAGTACTTC. It codes for CASSSDRTQETQYF. This rearrangement joins TRBV7-9 to TRBJ2-5, with D maybe TRBD1 (6 bases). Deletions cut 4 bases from V and 1 base from J, with 10 bases between. This CDR3 has 14 amino acids. Per the germline V gene, CDR1 is SEHNR and CDR2 is FQNEAQ (reference sequence).

The chain employs TRBV29-1 and TRBJ1-3; D ambiguous. Trimming took 0 bases from V and 4 from J, leaving 13 bases between them. Germline V gives CDR1 SQVTM, CDR2 ANQGSEA. The CDR3 spans 15 residues. The CDR3 coding sequence is TGCAGCGTTGAAGATCTGACCCCAAAGGGAAACACCATATATTTT. This codes for CSVEDLTPKGNTIYF. The full variable domain, rest sourced from reference TRBV29-1 and TRBJ1-3, is SAVISQKPSRDICQRGTSLTIQCQVDSQVTMMFWYRQQPGQSLTLIATANQGSEATYESGFVIDKFPISRPNLTFSTLTVSNMSPEDSSIYLCSVEDLTPKGNTIYFGEGSWLTVV.

This chain uses TRBV3-1 with TRBJ1-3; 9 positions match TRBD1. This CDR3 contains 15 residues. Germline assignment: CDR1 LGHDT and CDR2 YNNKEL (reference sequence). Germline trimming cut 3 bases from V and 1 base from J; bases unmatched to any gene: 1. The CDR3 sequence is CASSQTGGSGNTIYF. The CDR3 region has the DNA TGTGCCAGCAGCCAGACAGGGGGGTCTGGAAACACCATATATTTT.

J is TRBJ1-3 and V is TRBV7-9; D is unclear. There are 15 residues in the CDR3. V dropped 5 bases and J dropped 3 bases, with 14 bases sitting between them. Germline V gives CDR1 SEHNR, CDR2 FQNEAQ (reference sequence). CDR3 nucleotides: TGTGCCAGCAGCCCAGTCATGGGAGGTGGAAACACCATATATTTT. This translates into CASSPVMGGGNTIYF.

This clonotype turned up a few times. The chain recombines TRBV20-1 with TRBJ1-2; a possible D gene is TRBD1 (5 bases). The CDR3 sequence is 14 residues long. Germline lookup yields CDR1 DFQATT and CDR2 SNEGSKA (reference sequence). V dropped 6 bases and J dropped 4 bases, with 18 bases sitting between them. CDR3 sequence: CSAQPVWDAYGYTF. The CDR3 nucleotides read TGCAGTGCCCAACCGGTGTGGGACGCCTATGGCTACACCTTC.

V usage is TRBV6-1 and J usage is TRBJ1-6, with D uncertain. CDR1 is MNHNS and CDR2 is SASEGT in the germline V gene. This CDR3 is built from 13 residues. V was trimmed by 8 bases and J by 8 bases, leaving 13 bases between them. The CDR3 DNA sequence: TGTGCCAGCGGAAAGAGGTTGGATTCACCCCTCCACTTT. Protein product: CASGKRLDSPLHF.

The chain carries TRBV2 and TRBJ1-2; 7 bases are a match to TRBD1. In germline, CDR1 is SNHLY, CDR2 FYNNEI. Germline trimming cut 5 bases from V and 1 base from J; bases unmatched to any gene: 7. The CDR3 runs to 15 residues. Here the CDR3 reads CASSKGWDSNYGYTF. The CDR3, as DNA: TGTGCCAGCAGTAAAGGGTGGGACAGTAACTATGGCTACACCTTC.

This clonotype has just a few counts. The gene calls are TRBV11-2 and TRBJ2-2, with no clear D. V lost 5 bases and J lost 4, with 17 bases in between. Germline CDR1 reads SGHAT; CDR2 reads FQNNGV. The CDR3 loop spans 16 amino acids. CDR3 sequence (DNA): TGTGCCAGCAGCGCTACTATACTTGTGTTCACCGGGGAGCTGTTTTTT. Protein: CASSATILVFTGELFF.

The CDR3 region has the DNA TGCAGTGCTAGAGGGAGAGGTGGTAGCAATCAGCCCCAGCATTTT. It translates to CSARGRGGSNQPQHF. This rearrangement joins TRBV20-1 to TRBJ1-5; D ambiguous. CDR3 length: 15 residues. Looked up from germline, CDR1 is DFQATT and CDR2 is SNEGSKA (reference sequence). Trimming removed 1 base at V and 0 bases at J, with 10 bases between.

This clonotype was detected ten times or more. The chain employs TRBV7-6 and TRBJ1-5, with TRBD1 identical over 8 bases. The ends lost 5 bases at V and 5 bases at J; junction bases unmatched: 5. The CDR3 sequence is 14 residues long. Germline CDR1 SGHVS, CDR2 FNYEAQ. This CDR3 reads CASSRDRGDQPQHF. CDR3 in DNA: TGTGCCAGCAGCCGTGACAGGGGTGATCAGCCCCAGCATTTT.

The genes are TRBV20-1 and TRBJ2-2, with D unresolved. Trimming removed 0 bases from V and 9 bases from J, with 11 bases in between. CDR1 DFQATT and CDR2 SNEGSKA come from the germline V gene (reference sequence). This CDR3 has 13 residues. CDR3 amino acids: CSARDSGQRELFF. The CDR3 coding sequence is TGCAGTGCTAGAGATAGTGGGCAGAGGGAGCTGTTTTTT.

This clonotype was seen repeatedly, ten times or more. The V call is TRBV6-6, the J call TRBJ2-3, with 11 positions matching TRBD2. Germline V gene sequence: CDR1 MNHNY, CDR2 SVGAGI (reference sequence). The CDR3 covers 16 residues. With V trimmed by 5 bases and J by 2 bases, 6 bases remained unmatched. CDR3 in DNA: TGTGCCAGCAGTCCGACTAGCGGGGCCCTCACAGATACGCAGTATTTT. Protein product: CASSPTSGALTDTQYF.

About this clonotype itself: A much larger clone differs by one base, so this may be a read error. This chain connects TRBV7-6 to TRBJ1-4, with a possible D match to TRBD1 (6 bases). CDR3 length: 15 residues. The germline V gene has CDR1 SGHVS and CDR2 FNYEAQ. The CDR3 sequence is CASSSTGSTNEKPFF. CDR3 nucleotides: TGTGCCAGCAGCTCAACAGGGTCTACTAATGAAAAACCGTTTTTT. Combining the CDR3 with reference TRBV7-6 and TRBJ1-4 gives the whole variable domain GAGVSQSPRYKVTKRGQDVALRCDPISGHVSLYWYRQALGQGPEFLTYFNYEAQQDKSGLPNDRFSAERPEGSISTLTIQRTEQRDSAMYRCASSSTGSTNEKPFFGSGTQLSVL.

The J gene is TRBJ2-1, the V gene TRBV10-3; TRBD1 agrees at 10 bases. The CDR3 is 13 residues long. The V and J ends lost 9 bases and 4 bases, in that order; junction bases with no gene match: 3. In germline, CDR1 is ENHRY, CDR2 SYGVKD. CDR3 DNA sequence: TGTGCCATTGGGACAGGGGAATACAATGAGCAGTTCTTC. Its protein product is CAIGTGEYNEQFF.

V gene TRBV9 combines with J gene TRBJ2-1, with a weak D call TRBD2 (6 bases). Looked up from germline, CDR1 is SGDLS and CDR2 is YYNGEE. CDR3 length: 16 residues. The V gene lost 4 bases and the J gene lost 1 base, with 15 bases spanning the gap. CDR3 sequence reads: CASSPVDGGSYNEQFF. CDR3 DNA sequence: TGTGCCAGCAGCCCTGTCGACGGGGGATCCTACAATGAGCAGTTCTTC. Based on the CDR3 plus reference TRBV9 and TRBJ2-1, the full variable domain is DSGVTQTPKHLITATGQRVTLRCSPRSGDLSVYWYQQSLDQGLQFLIQYYNGEERAKGNILERFSAQQFPDLHSELNLSSLELGDSALYFCASSPVDGGSYNEQFFGPGTRLTVL.